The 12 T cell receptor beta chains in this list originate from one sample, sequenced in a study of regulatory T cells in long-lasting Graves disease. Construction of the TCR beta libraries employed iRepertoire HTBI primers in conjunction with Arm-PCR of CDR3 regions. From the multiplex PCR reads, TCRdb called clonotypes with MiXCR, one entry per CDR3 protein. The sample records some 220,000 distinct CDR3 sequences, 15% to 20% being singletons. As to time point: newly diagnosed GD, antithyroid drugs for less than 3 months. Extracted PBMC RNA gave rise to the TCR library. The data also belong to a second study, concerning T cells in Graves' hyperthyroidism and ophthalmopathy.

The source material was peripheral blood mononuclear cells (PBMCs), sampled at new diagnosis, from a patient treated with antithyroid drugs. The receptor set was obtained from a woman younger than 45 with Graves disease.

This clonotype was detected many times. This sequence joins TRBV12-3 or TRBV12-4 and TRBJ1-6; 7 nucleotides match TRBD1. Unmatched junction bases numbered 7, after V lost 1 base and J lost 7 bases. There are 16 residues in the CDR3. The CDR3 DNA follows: TGTGCCAGCAGTTTAGAGGGGCAAGGGGGCAATTCACCCCTCCACTTT. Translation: CASSLEGQGGNSPLHF.

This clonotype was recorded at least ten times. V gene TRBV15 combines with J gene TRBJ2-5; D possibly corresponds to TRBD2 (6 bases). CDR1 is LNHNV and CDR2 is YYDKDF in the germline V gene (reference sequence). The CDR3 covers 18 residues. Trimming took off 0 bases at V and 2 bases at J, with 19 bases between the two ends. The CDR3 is CATSREITFREKQETQYF. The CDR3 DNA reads TGTGCCACCAGCAGAGAAATTACTTTCCGGGAGAAACAAGAGACCCAGTACTTC.

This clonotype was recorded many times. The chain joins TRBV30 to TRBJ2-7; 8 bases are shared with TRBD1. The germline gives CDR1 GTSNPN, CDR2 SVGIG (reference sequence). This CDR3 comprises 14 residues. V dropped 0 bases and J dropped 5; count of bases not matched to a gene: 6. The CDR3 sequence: CAWSVRTGLHEQYF. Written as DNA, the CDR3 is TGTGCCTGGAGTGTTCGGACAGGGCTACACGAGCAGTACTTC. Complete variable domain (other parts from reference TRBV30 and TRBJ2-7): SQTIHQWPATLVQPVGSPLSLECTVEGTSNPNLYWYRQAAGRGLQLLFYSVGIGQISSEVPQNLSASRPQDRQFILSSKKLLLSDSGFYLCAWSVRTGLHEQYFGPGTRLTVT.

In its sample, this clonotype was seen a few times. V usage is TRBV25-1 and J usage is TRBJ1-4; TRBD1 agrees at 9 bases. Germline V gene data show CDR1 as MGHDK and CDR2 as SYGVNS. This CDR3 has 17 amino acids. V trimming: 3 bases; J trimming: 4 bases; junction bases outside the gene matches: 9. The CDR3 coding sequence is TGTGCCAGCAGTGAGCCGGGACAGGGCAGTCTTAATGAAAAACTGTTTTTT. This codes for CASSEPGQGSLNEKLFF.

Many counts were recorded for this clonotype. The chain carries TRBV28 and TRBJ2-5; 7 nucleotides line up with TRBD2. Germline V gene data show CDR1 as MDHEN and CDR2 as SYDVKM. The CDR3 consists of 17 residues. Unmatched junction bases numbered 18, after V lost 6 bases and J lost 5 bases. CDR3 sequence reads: CASRPDGAWEGYETQYF. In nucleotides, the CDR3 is TGTGCCAGCAGGCCGGACGGGGCCTGGGAGGGGTATGAGACCCAGTACTTC.

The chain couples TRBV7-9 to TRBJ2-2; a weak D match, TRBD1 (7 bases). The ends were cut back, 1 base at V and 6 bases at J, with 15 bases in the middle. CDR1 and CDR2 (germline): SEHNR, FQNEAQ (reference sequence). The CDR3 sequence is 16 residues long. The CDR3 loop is CASSLVGGGSAGELFF. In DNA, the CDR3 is TGTGCCAGCAGCTTAGTCGGAGGGGGCAGCGCCGGGGAGCTGTTTTTT.

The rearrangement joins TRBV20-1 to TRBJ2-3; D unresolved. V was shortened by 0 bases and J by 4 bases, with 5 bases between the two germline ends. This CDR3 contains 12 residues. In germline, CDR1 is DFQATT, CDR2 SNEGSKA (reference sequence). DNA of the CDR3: TGCAGTGCTAGAGATCAGCCAGATACGCAGTATTTT. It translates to CSARDQPDTQYF.

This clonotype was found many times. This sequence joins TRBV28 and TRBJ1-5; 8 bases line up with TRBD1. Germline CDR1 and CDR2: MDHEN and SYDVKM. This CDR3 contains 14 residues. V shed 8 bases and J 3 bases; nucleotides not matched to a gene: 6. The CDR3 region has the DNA TGTGCCAGCCTCCAGGGGGCTCACAATCAGCCCCAGCATTTT. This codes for CASLQGAHNQPQHF. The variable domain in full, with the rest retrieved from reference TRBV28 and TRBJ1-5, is DVKVTQSSRYLVKRTGEKVFLECVQDMDHENMFWYRQDPGLGLRLIYFSYDVKMKEKGDIPEGYSVSREKKERFSLILESASTNQTSMYLCASLQGAHNQPQHFGDGTRLSIL.

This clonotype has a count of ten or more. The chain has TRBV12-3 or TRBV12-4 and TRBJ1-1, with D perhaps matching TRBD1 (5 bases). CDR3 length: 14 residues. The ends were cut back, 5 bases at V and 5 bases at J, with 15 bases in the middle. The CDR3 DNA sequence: TGTGCCAGCAGTCTGATGGGGGAACAGACTGAAGCTTTCTTT. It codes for CASSLMGEQTEAFF.

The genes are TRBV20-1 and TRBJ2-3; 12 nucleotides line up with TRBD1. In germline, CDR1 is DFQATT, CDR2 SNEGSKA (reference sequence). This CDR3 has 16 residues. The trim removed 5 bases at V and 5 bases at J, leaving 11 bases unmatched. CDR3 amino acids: CSALAPGQGALDTQYF. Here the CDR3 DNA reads TGCAGTGCTCTAGCCCCGGGACAGGGGGCATTAGATACGCAGTATTTT.

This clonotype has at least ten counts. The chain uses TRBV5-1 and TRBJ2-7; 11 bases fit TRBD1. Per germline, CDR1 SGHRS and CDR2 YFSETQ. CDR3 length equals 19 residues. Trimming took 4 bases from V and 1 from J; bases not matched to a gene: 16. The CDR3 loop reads CASSIRTGGRGGRSYEQYF. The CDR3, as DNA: TGCGCCAGCAGCATCCGGACAGGGGGCCGAGGGGGAAGATCCTACGAGCAGTACTTC.

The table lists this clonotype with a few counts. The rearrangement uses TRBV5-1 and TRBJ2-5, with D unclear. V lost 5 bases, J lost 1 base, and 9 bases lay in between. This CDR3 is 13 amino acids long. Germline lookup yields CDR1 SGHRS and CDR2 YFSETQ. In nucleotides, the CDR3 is TGCGCCAGCAGTGACCCGGGCCAAGAGACCCAGTACTTC. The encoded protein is CASSDPGQETQYF.